What follows are 32 T cell receptor beta chains derived from one specimen sequenced in a study of T cells in localized non-small cell lung cancer. Sequencing used immunoSEQ multiplex PCR; TCRdb keeps in-frame clones, though not all of them. The table has tens of thousands of clones, approximately 86% seen once. The sequenced sample was PBMCs, obtained before any cancer treatment. These receptors were collected from a man between 40 and 69 years old with stage II squamous cell lung carcinoma.

V and J are TRBV4-2 and TRBJ2-7, with 15 bases lining up with TRBD2. Germline CDR1 LGHNA, CDR2 YNFKEQ. The CDR3 extends over 22 amino acids. With V trimmed by 4 bases and J by 3 bases, 22 bases remained unmatched. CDR3 sequence reads: CASSPGLAGGLGREGGHYEQYF. In DNA form, the CDR3 reads TGTGCCAGCAGCCCGGGACTAGCGGGAGGTTTGGGCCGAGAGGGGGGGCACTACGAGCAGTACTTC.

The V and J genes are TRBV18 and TRBJ1-4; the D gene is possibly TRBD1 (5 bases). CDR1 is KGHSH, CDR2 LQKENI, per germline. The ends were cut back, 2 bases at V and 7 bases at J, with 11 bases in the middle. CDR3 length equals 14 residues. CDR3 amino acids: CASSPGDGIEKLFF. The DNA for the CDR3 is TGTGCCAGCTCACCAGGGGACGGGATTGAAAAACTGTTTTTT.

The chain is built from TRBV11-2 and TRBJ1-3, with D uncertain. Germline CDR1 reads SGHAT; CDR2 reads FQNNGV. V lost 3 bases and J lost 2, with 5 bases in between. CDR3 length: 13 residues. The CDR3 spells CASSFQTGNTIYF. DNA of the CDR3: TGTGCCAGCAGCTTCCAAACTGGAAACACCATATATTTT.

The chain carries TRBV27 and TRBJ2-7; D is ambiguous. The CDR3 runs 11 residues. In germline, CDR1 is MNHEY, CDR2 SMNVEV (reference sequence). Trimming shortened V by 3 bases and J by 5 bases, and 5 bases separated the two germline ends. Written as DNA, the CDR3 is TGTGCCAGCAGTTTGGGGAACGAGCAGTACTTC. Translating it yields CASSLGNEQYF.

This sequence joins TRBV14 and TRBJ1-1; the match to TRBD1 covers 9 bases. This CDR3 has 15 residues. J gave up 4 bases and V 4 bases, and 7 bases lay outside the gene matches. Germline values: CDR1 SGHDN, CDR2 FVKESK. The CDR3: CASSPWTGVGTEAFF. The CDR3, as DNA: TGTGCCAGCAGCCCCTGGACAGGGGTAGGCACTGAAGCTTTCTTT. The whole variable domain, remainder taken from reference TRBV14 and TRBJ1-1, is EAGVTQFPSHSVIEKGQTVTLRCDPISGHDNLYWYRRVMGKEIKFLLHFVKESKQDESGMPNNRFLAERTGGTYSTLKVQPAELEDSGVYFCASSPWTGVGTEAFFGQGTRLTVV.

The V and J genes are TRBV21-1 and TRBJ2-1; the table's D gene call, TRBD1, was not cross checked with the DNA. TRBV21-1 is classified as a pseudogene. The CDR3 runs 13 residues. DNA for the CDR3: TGTGCCAGCATGCGGGACAGGGCACATGAGCAGTTCTTC. Translated: CASMRDRAHEQFF.

The chain carries TRBV5-1 and TRBJ2-7, with 7 bases aligning to TRBD1. Germline values: CDR1 SGHRS, CDR2 YFSETQ. Germline trimming cut 0 bases from V and 3 bases from J; bases unmatched to any gene: 6. The CDR3 has 15 amino acids. CDR3 protein: CASSLGQGSIYEQYF. The CDR3 DNA sequence: TGCGCCAGCAGCTTGGGACAGGGATCAATCTACGAGCAGTACTTC.

This clone is termed large. The CDR3, as DNA: TGCGCCAGCAGCCCCGGACAGTCATACACAGATACGCAGTATTTT. As protein: CASSPGQSYTDTQYF. V gene TRBV5-1 combines with J gene TRBJ2-3; TRBD1 is a possible D gene (6 bases). There are 15 residues in the CDR3. Germline CDR1 and CDR2: SGHRS and YFSETQ. Trimming pared 4 bases from V and 2 bases from J, leaving 14 bases between.

The chain is built from TRBV27 and TRBJ1-6; 10 bases match TRBD1. Germline loops: CDR1 MNHEY, CDR2 SMNVEV (reference sequence). J was trimmed by 4 bases and V by 4 bases; bases with no gene match: 10. The CDR3 sequence is 18 residues long. The CDR3 coding sequence is TGTGCCAGCAGTTCCTATCGGACAGGGGGGTTGTATAATTCACCCCTCCACTTT. It encodes CASSSYRTGGLYNSPLHF.

V usage is TRBV6-6 and J usage is TRBJ2-2; D remains ambiguous. The ends were cut back, 1 base at V and 6 bases at J, with 9 bases in the middle. Germline CDR1 MNHNY, CDR2 SVGAGI (reference sequence). The CDR3 runs 14 residues. CDR3 coding DNA: TGTGCCAGCAGTTACTTTAAGGCCGCCGGGGAGCTGTTTTTT. It specifies CASSYFKAAGELFF.

The chain joins TRBV2 to TRBJ2-5, with 10 nucleotides matching TRBD1. CDR3 length equals 15 residues. The germline gives CDR1 SNHLY, CDR2 FYNNEI. V lost 7 bases and J lost 5; bases outside the gene matches: 10. CDR3 sequence reads: CASTPDRGSLETQYF. DNA for the CDR3: TGTGCCAGCACTCCGGACAGGGGGAGCTTGGAGACCCAGTACTTC.

V gene TRBV28 combines with J gene TRBJ1-2, with a possible D match to TRBD1 (6 bases). The CDR3 consists of 13 residues. CDR1 is MDHEN and CDR2 is SYDVKM in the germline V gene. V lost 5 bases to trimming and J lost 4 bases, with 11 bases between them. The CDR3 nucleotides read TGTGCCAGCAGTCCAGGGGTCGTCTATGGCTACACCTTC. Protein product: CASSPGVVYGYTF.

V is TRBV7-9 and J is TRBJ1-3; D is undetermined. This CDR3 contains 16 residues. Germline V gives CDR1 SEHNR, CDR2 FQNEAQ (reference sequence). V was cut by 8 bases and J by 8 bases, with 25 bases left in between. DNA for the CDR3: TGTGCCAGCGAAGAACCTCCGAGGACCACTGAGGACACCATATATTTT. This codes for CASEEPPRTTEDTIYF.

This clone was recorded only once. CDR3 nucleotide sequence: TGTGCCAGCAGCGTAGTGAATGAGGGGGCGGGACAGCCCCAGCATTTT. It translates to CASSVVNEGAGQPQHF. The gene calls are TRBV9 and TRBJ1-5, with 7 bases identical to TRBD1. The J segment lost 7 bases and the V segment lost 0 bases, leaving 10 bases of the junction unmatched. The germline V gene has CDR1 SGDLS and CDR2 YYNGEE. CDR3 size: 16 residues.

The rearrangement uses TRBV10-2 and TRBJ1-5, with 9 bases aligning to TRBD1. Trimming cost V 10 bases and J 7 bases; bases outside gene matches: 8. Germline CDR1 and CDR2: WSHSY and SAAADI. The CDR3 spans 13 residues. In DNA form, the CDR3 reads TGCGCCACGGGACAGGGACAAGGGCAGCCCCAGCATTTT. Its translation: CATGQGQGQPQHF.

The rearrangement links TRBV6-1 to TRBJ1-1, with unresolved D. The V gene lost 2 bases and the J gene lost 3 bases, with 4 bases spanning the gap. This CDR3 spans 12 amino acids. The germline gives CDR1 MNHNS, CDR2 SASEGT. The CDR3 DNA reads TGTGCCAGCAGTGAACCTTACACTGAAGCTTTCTTT. It specifies CASSEPYTEAFF.

The chain is built from TRBV4-3 and TRBJ2-3; TRBD2 aligns across 14 bases. From germline, CDR1 is LGHNA and CDR2 YSLEER. The CDR3 runs to 16 residues. V dropped 4 bases and J dropped 1; count of bases not matched to a gene: 1. CDR3 residues: CASSPGLAGGTDTQYF. For the CDR3, the DNA is TGCGCCAGCAGCCCGGGACTAGCGGGGGGCACAGATACGCAGTATTTT.

This chain joins TRBV18 and TRBJ2-1, with 7 bases that match TRBD2. The CDR3 spans 15 residues. CDR1 is KGHSH and CDR2 is LQKENI in the germline V gene. V was pared by 5 bases and J by 8 bases, with 12 bases of the junction left unmatched. The CDR3 region has the DNA TGTGCCAGCTCAATTAGGGGAGGGCCTTATGATGAGCAGTTCTTC. Amino acid sequence: CASSIRGGPYDEQFF.

This chain uses TRBV9 with TRBJ2-3; weak D call: TRBD2 (7 bases). The CDR3 is made up of 13 amino acids. V was pared by 6 bases and J by 4 bases, with 12 bases between. Germline lookup yields CDR1 SGDLS and CDR2 YYNGEE. CDR3 amino acids: CASNTGGPDTQYF. The CDR3 DNA reads TGTGCCAGCAACACGGGGGGCCCAGATACGCAGTATTTT.

The V gene is TRBV5-1, the J gene TRBJ2-5; TRBD2 aligns across 13 bases. Losses at the gene ends were 4 bases for V and 7 bases for J; bases not matched to a gene: 7. The length of the CDR3 is 15 residues. CDR1 and CDR2 (germline): SGHRS, YFSETQ. The CDR3, as DNA: TGCGCCAGCAGCCAGGGGACTAGCGGGGAGGGGACCCAGTACTTC. Protein: CASSQGTSGEGTQYF.

The chain links TRBV27 to TRBJ2-7; 7 nucleotides match TRBD2. Germline CDR1 MNHEY, CDR2 SMNVEV (reference sequence). CDR3 length: 17 residues. Losses at the gene ends were 6 bases for V and 0 bases for J; bases not matched to a gene: 14. CDR3 nucleotide sequence: TGTGCCAGCAGCTCTCATATGTCGGGAGGACCCTCCTACGAGCAGTACTTC. This gives the protein CASSSHMSGGPSYEQYF.

V is TRBV7-9 and J is TRBJ1-3; D is perhaps TRBD1 (6 bases). This CDR3 is 12 amino acids long. Germline values: CDR1 SEHNR, CDR2 FQNEAQ (reference sequence). The chain's CDR3 is CASRGAGNTIYF. CDR3 nucleotides: TGTGCTTCCAGGGGAGCTGGAAACACCATATATTTT. The whole variable domain, remainder taken from reference TRBV7-9 and TRBJ1-3, is DTGVSQNPRHKITKRGQNVTFRCDPISEHNRLYWYRQTLGQGPEFLTYFQNEAQLEKSRLLSDRFSAERPKGSFSTLEIQRTEQGDSAMYLCASRGAGNTIYFGEGSWLTVV.

There are a few counts of this clone. The V gene is TRBV5-1, the J gene TRBJ1-6; TRBD1 is a possible D gene (6 bases). The CDR3 covers 17 residues. Germline CDR1 reads SGHRS; CDR2 reads YFSETQ. Trimming pared 0 bases from V and 5 bases from J, leaving 15 bases between. CDR3 in amino acids: CASSLVPTGNNNSPLHF. The CDR3 nucleotides are TGCGCCAGCAGCTTGGTCCCCACAGGGAACAATAATTCACCCCTCCACTTT.

With respect to this clone: A junction end diverges from the germline sequence, so it may reflect a read error. The J gene is TRBJ2-5, the V gene TRBV5-6; D remains ambiguous. Per the germline V gene, CDR1 is SGHDT and CDR2 is YYEEEE. The CDR3 consists of 13 residues. CDR3 nucleotide sequence: TGTGCCACCAGCATCGGAGTACGGGAGACCCAGTACTTC. It codes for CATSIGVRETQYF.

J is TRBJ1-2 and V is TRBV7-2; the D gene is possibly TRBD1 (6 bases). This CDR3 region has 17 residues. CDR1 is SGHTA, CDR2 FQGNSA, per germline. V was cut by 5 bases and J by 8 bases, with 27 bases left in between. CDR3 sequence: CASSRPLSKDRGLGYTF. The CDR3 DNA sequence: TGTGCCAGCAGCCGTCCTCTTTCAAAGGACAGAGGGTTAGGCTACACCTTC.

This chain connects TRBV5-1 to TRBJ1-2, with TRBD1 as a possible D gene (5 bases). Germline CDR1 and CDR2: SGHRS and YFSETQ. CDR3 length equals 13 residues. Trimming took off 4 bases at V and 14 bases at J, with 21 bases between the two ends. CDR3 nucleotide sequence: TGCGCCAGCAGCGCATTCGAGCAGGGAAGAGGAACCTTC. This sequence encodes CASSAFEQGRGTF.

Written as DNA, the CDR3 is TGTGCCATCAGTGACAGTGAAGGCGAGCAGTACTTC. The encoded protein is CAISDSEGEQYF. The chain has TRBV10-3 and TRBJ2-7; no clear D gene. Germline CDR1 ENHRY, CDR2 SYGVKD. The CDR3 consists of 12 residues. V was shortened by 3 bases and J by 6 bases, with 9 bases between the two germline ends.

The chain links TRBV7-2 to TRBJ2-7; 11 nucleotides agree with TRBD2. The CDR3 covers 15 residues. Germline CDR1 and CDR2: SGHTA and FQGNSA. V lost 4 bases, J lost 7 bases, and 9 bases stayed unmatched. CDR3 sequence (DNA): TGTGCCAGCAGCTCACTAGCGGGGGCAAGGAGGGAGCAGTACTTC. Its protein is CASSSLAGARREQYF.

This chain connects TRBV9 to TRBJ2-7; a weak D match, TRBD2 (7 bases). V was shortened by 3 bases and J by 0 bases, with 13 bases between the two germline ends. This CDR3 is built from 15 residues. Germline lookup yields CDR1 SGDLS and CDR2 YYNGEE. The CDR3: CASSGGEGVSYEQYF. The CDR3 DNA sequence: TGTGCCAGCAGCGGAGGGGAGGGGGTCTCCTACGAGCAGTACTTC.

The gene calls are TRBV9 and TRBJ1-5, with D possibly TRBD1 on 5 matching bases. The CDR3 extends over 13 amino acids. The germline V and J ends were trimmed by 4 bases and 1 base, with 6 bases remaining between them. Per the germline V gene, CDR1 is SGDLS and CDR2 is YYNGEE. CDR3 sequence (DNA): TGTGCCAGCAGCAGGGACAGCAATCAGCCCCAGCATTTT. It codes for CASSRDSNQPQHF.

This clone was counted once. V gene TRBV5-8 combines with J gene TRBJ1-1, with 7 bases aligning to TRBD1. Trimming removed 4 bases from V and 1 base from J; junction bases left unmatched: 7. The length of the CDR3 is 15 residues. Germline values: CDR1 SGHTS, CDR2 YDEGEE. The CDR3 DNA follows: TGTGCCAGCAGCCCAGGGGGGACACAGAACACTGAAGCTTTCTTT. As protein: CASSPGGTQNTEAFF.

This clone is a singleton in its sample. The chain combines TRBV2 with TRBJ2-1, with a possible D match to TRBD2 (5 bases). Looked up from germline, CDR1 is SNHLY and CDR2 is FYNNEI. Trimming removed 4 bases from V and 0 bases from J, with 10 bases in between. This CDR3 spans 15 amino acids. CDR3 sequence reads: CASSAGISSYNEQFF. CDR3 DNA sequence: TGTGCCAGCAGTGCCGGGATTAGCTCCTACAATGAGCAGTTCTTC.